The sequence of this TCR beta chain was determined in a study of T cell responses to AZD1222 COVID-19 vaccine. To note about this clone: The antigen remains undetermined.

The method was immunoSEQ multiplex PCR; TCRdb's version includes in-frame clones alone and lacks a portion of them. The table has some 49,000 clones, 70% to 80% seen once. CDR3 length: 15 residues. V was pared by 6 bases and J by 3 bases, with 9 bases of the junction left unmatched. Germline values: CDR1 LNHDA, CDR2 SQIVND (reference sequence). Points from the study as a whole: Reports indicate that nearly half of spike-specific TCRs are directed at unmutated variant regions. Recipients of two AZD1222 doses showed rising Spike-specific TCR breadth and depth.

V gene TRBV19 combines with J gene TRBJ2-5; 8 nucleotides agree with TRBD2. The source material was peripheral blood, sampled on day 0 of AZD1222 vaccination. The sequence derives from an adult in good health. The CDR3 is CASSTGTRGEETQYF. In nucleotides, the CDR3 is TGTGCCAGTAGCACCGGGACTAGGGGAGAAGAGACCCAGTACTTC. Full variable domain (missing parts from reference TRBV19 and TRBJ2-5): DGGITQSPKYLFRKEGQNVTLSCEQNLNHDAMYWYRQDPGQGLRLIYYSQIVNDFQKGDIAEGYSVSREKKESFPLTVTSAQKNPTAFYLCASSTGTRGEETQYFGPGTRLLVL.